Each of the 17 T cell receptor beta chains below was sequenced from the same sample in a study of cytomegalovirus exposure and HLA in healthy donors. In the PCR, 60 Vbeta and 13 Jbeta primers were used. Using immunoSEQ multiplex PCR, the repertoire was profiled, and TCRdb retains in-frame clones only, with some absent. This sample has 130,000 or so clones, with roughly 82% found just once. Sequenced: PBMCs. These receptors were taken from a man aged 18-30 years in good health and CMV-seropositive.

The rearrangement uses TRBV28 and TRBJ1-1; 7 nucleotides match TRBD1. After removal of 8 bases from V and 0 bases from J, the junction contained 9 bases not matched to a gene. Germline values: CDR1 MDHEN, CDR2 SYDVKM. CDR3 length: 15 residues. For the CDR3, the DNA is TGTGCCAGCTGGTTACTCGGACAGGTGAACACTGAAGCTTTCTTT. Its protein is CASWLLGQVNTEAFF.

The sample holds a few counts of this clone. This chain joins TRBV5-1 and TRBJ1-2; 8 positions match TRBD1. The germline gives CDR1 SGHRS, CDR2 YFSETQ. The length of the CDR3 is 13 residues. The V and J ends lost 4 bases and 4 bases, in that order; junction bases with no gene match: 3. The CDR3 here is CASSAGQAYGYTF. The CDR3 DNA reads TGCGCCAGCAGCGCGGGACAGGCCTATGGCTACACCTTC.

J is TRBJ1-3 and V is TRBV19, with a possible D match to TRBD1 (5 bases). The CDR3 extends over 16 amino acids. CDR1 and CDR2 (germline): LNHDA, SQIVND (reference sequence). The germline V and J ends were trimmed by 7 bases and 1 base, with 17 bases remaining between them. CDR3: CASTDKGLLSGNTIYF. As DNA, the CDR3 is TGTGCCAGTACGGACAAGGGCCTCCTTTCTGGAAACACCATATATTTT.

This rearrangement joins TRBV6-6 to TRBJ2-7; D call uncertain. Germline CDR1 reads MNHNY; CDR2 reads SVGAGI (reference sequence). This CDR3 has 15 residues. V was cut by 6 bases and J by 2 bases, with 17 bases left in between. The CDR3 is CASSSRKQSTYEQYF. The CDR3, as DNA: TGTGCCAGCAGCTCCCGCAAACAAAGTACCTACGAGCAGTACTTC.

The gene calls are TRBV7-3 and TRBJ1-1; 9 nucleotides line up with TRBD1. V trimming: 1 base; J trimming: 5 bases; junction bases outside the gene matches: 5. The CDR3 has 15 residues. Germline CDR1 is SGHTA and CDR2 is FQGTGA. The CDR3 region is CASSLNRGLRTEAFF. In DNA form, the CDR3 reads TGTGCCAGCAGCTTAAACAGGGGGCTACGTACTGAAGCTTTCTTT.

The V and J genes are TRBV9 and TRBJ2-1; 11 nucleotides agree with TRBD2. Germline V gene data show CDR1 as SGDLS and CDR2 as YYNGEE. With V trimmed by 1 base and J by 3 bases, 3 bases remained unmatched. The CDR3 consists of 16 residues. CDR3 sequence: CASSVLGLAVYNEQFF. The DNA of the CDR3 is TGTGCCAGCAGCGTACTGGGACTAGCGGTCTACAATGAGCAGTTCTTC.

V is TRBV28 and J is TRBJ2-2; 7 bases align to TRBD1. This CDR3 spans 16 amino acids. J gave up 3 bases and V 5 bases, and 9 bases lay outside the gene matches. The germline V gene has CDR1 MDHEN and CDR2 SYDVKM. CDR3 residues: CASSAQQGIDTGELFF. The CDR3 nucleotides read TGTGCCAGCAGTGCTCAACAGGGGATAGACACCGGGGAGCTGTTTTTT.

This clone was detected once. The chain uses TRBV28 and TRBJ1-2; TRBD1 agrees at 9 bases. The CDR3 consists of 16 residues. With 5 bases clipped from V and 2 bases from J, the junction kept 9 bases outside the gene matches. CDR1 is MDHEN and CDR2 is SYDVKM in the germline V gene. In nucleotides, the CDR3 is TGTGCCAGCAGTCTCCTACCGGGACAGGGAAACTATGGCTACACCTTC. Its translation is CASSLLPGQGNYGYTF.

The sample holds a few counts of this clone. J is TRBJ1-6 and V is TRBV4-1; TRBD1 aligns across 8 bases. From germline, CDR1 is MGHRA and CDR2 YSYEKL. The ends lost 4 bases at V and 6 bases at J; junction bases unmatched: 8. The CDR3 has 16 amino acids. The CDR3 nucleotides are TGCGCCAGCAGCCTCCTCCCAGACAGGGGTAATTCACCCCTCCACTTT. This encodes CASSLLPDRGNSPLHF.

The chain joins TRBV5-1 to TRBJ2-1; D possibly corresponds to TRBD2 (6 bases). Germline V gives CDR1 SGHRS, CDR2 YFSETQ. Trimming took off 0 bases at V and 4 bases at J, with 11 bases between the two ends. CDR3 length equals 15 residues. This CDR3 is CASSLDRGAYNEQFF. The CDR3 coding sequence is TGCGCCAGCAGCTTGGACCGCGGGGCTTACAATGAGCAGTTCTTC. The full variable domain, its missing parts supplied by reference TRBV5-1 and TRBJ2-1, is KAGVTQTPRYLIKTRGQQVTLSCSPISGHRSVSWYQQTPGQGLQFLFEYFSETQRNKGNFPGRFSGRQFSNSRSEMNVSTLELGDSALYLCASSLDRGAYNEQFFGPGTRLTVL.

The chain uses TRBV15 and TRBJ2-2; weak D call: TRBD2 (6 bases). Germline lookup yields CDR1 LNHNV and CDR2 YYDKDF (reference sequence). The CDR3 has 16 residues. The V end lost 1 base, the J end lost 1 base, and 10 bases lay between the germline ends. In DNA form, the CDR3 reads TGTGCCACCAGCAGAGGAGGGCGGGGGAACACCGGGGAGCTGTTTTTT. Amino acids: CATSRGGRGNTGELFF.

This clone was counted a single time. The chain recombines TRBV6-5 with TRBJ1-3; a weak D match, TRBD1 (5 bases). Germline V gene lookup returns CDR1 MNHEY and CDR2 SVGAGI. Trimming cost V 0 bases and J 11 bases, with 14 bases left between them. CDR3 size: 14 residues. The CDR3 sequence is CASSYSFLRGAIYF. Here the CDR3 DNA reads TGTGCCAGCAGTTACTCGTTTCTTAGGGGCGCCATATATTTT.

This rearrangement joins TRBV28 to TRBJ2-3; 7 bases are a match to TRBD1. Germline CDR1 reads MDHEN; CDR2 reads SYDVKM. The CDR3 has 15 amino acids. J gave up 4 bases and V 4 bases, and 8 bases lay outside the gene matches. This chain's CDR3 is CASSYPGTAADTQYF. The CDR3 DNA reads TGTGCCAGCAGTTACCCAGGGACAGCCGCAGATACGCAGTATTTT.

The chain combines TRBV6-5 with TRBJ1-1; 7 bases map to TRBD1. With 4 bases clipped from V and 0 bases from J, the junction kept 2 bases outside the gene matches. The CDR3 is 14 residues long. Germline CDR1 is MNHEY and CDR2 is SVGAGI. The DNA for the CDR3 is TGTGCCAGCAGTTTGGGACAGATGAACACTGAAGCTTTCTTT. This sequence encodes CASSLGQMNTEAFF.

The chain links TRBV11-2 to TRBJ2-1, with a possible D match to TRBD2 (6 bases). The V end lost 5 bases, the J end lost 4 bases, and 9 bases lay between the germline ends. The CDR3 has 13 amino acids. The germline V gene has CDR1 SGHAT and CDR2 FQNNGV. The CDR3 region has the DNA TGTGCCAGCAGCCCGGGGGTTTACAATGAGCAGTTCTTC. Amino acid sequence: CASSPGVYNEQFF. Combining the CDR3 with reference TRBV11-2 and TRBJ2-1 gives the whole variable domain EAGVAQSPRYKIIEKRQSVAFWCNPISGHATLYWYQQILGQGPKLLIQFQNNGVVDDSQLPKDRFSAERLKGVDSTLKIQPAKLEDSAVYLCASSPGVYNEQFFGPGTRLTVL.

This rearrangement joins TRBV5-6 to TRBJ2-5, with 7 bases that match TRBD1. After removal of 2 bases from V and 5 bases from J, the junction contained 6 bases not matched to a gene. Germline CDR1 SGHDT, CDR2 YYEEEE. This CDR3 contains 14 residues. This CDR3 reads CASSLTTGLETQYF. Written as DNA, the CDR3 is TGTGCCAGCAGCTTAACGACAGGGTTGGAGACCCAGTACTTC.

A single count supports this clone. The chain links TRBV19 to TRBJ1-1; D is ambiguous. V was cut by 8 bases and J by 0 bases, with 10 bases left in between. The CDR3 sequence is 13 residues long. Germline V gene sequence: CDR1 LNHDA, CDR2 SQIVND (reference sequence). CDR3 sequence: CASLPAVNTEAFF. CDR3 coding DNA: TGTGCCAGTCTTCCCGCAGTGAACACTGAAGCTTTCTTT.